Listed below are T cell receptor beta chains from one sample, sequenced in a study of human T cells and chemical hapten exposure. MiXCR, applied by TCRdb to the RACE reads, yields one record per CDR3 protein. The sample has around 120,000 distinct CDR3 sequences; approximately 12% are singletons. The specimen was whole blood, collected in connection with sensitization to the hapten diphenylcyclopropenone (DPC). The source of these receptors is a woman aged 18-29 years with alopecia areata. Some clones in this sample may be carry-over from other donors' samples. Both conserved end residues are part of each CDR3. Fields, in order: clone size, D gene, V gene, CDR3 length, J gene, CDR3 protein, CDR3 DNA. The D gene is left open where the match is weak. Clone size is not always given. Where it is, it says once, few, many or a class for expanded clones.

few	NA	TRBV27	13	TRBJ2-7	CASSLSAPYEQYF	TGTGCCAGCAGTTTATCTGCCCCCTACGAGCAGTACTTC
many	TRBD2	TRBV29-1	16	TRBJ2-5	CSVGGLAGGRQETQYF	TGCAGCGTTGGAGGACTAGCGGGGGGACGACAAGAGACCCAGTACTTC
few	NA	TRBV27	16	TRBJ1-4	CASRPRDTSRREKLFF	TGTGCCAGCAGGCCCCGGGACACTTCCCGGAGGGAAAAACTGTTTTTT
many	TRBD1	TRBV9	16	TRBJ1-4	CASSVGDRRANEKLFF	TGTGCCAGCAGCGTAGGGGACAGGAGGGCTAATGAAAAACTGTTTTTT
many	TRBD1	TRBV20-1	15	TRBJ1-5	CSARVPGQGNQPQHF	TGCAGTGCTAGAGTACCGGGACAGGGCAATCAGCCCCAGCATTTT
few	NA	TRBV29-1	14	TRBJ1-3	CSVVQPVSGNTIYF	TGCAGCGTGGTTCAGCCTGTCTCTGGAAACACCATATATTTT
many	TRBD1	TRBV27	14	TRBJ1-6	CASSWGQGLSPLHF	TGTGCCAGCAGTTGGGGACAGGGACTTTCACCCCTCCACTTT
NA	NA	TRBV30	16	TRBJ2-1	CAWSVVGLNSYNEQFF	TGTGCCTGGAGTGTAGTTGGACTGAACTCCTACAATGAGCAGTTCTTC
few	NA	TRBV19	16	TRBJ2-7	CASSIHRDGPHYEQYF	TGTGCCAGTAGTATACACCGGGACGGACCCCACTACGAGCAGTACTTC
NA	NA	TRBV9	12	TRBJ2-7	CASGWGHDEQYF	TGTGCCAGCGGATGGGGCCACGACGAGCAGTACTTC
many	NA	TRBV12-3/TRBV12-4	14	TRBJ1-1	CASSPEYMNTEAFF	TGTGCCAGCAGTCCTGAATACATGAACACTGAAGCTTTCTTT
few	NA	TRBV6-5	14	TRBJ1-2	CASSGQGKGYGYTF	TGTGCCAGCAGCGGTCAGGGCAAAGGCTATGGCTACACCTTC
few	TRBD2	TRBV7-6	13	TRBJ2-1	CASSSGLAVEQFF	TGTGCCAGCAGCTCGGGACTAGCGGTTGAGCAGTTCTTC
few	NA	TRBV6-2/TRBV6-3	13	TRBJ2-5	CASRGTFKETQYF	TGTGCCAGCAGAGGGACATTTAAAGAGACCCAGTACTTC
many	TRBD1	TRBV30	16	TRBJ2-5	CAWSVQSGTGTETQYF	TGTGCCTGGAGTGTACAGTCTGGGACAGGGACAGAGACCCAGTACTTC
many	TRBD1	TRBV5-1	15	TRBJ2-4	CASSYTGDQGNIQYF	TGCGCCAGCAGCTATACAGGGGACCAAGGAAACATTCAGTACTTC
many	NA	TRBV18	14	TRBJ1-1	CASSPQYSNTEAFF	TGTGCCAGCTCGCCGCAATACAGTAACACTGAAGCTTTCTTT
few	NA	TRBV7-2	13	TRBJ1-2	CASSVDSNYGYTF	TGTGCCAGCAGCGTGGACAGTAACTATGGCTACACCTTC
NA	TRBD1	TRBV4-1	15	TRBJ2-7	CASSPRDSQTYEQYF	TGCGCCAGCAGCCCCCGGGACAGTCAAACCTACGAGCAGTACTTC
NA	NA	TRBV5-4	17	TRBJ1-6	CASSSKRTGRLDSPLHF	TGTGCCAGCAGCTCGAAACGGACGGGAAGGCTAGATTCACCCCTCCACTTT
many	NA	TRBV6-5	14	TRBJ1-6	CASSFLEKNSPLHF	TGTGCCAGCAGTTTTCTGGAAAAGAATTCACCCCTCCACTTT
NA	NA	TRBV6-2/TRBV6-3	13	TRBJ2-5	CATSSRDQETQYF	TGTGCCACCTCCTCTAGAGACCAAGAGACCCAGTACTTC
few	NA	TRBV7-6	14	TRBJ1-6	CASKLGHNNSPLHF	TGTGCCAGCAAATTGGGACATAATAATTCACCCCTCCACTTT
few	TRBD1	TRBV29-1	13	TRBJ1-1	CSAQDRVNTEAFF	TGCAGCGCCCAAGACAGGGTGAACACTGAAGCTTTCTTT
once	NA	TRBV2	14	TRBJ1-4	CATTSLATNEKLFF	TGTGCCACTACCTCACTTGCAACTAATGAAAAACTGTTTTTT
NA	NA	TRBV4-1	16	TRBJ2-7	CASSQVGGQKTYEQYF	TGCGCCAGCAGCCAAGTGGGTGGGCAGAAAACCTACGAGCAGTACTTC
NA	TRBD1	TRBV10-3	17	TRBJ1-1	CAISLREDRGWDTEAFF	TGTGCCATCAGCCTACGGGAGGACAGGGGATGGGACACTGAAGCTTTCTTT
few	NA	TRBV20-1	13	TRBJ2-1	CSSRRGSYNEQFF	TGCAGCTCGCGGAGGGGATCCTACAATGAGCAGTTCTTC
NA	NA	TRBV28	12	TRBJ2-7	CASGPDSYEQYF	TGTGCCAGCGGCCCAGATTCCTACGAGCAGTACTTC
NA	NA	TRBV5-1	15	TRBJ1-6	CASSPETGVRSPLHF	TGCGCCAGCAGCCCGGAAACCGGGGTTCGTTCACCCCTCCACTTT
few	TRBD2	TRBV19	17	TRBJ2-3	CASSIRSGTSGTDTQYF	TGTGCCAGTAGTATCCGCTCCGGGACTAGCGGAACAGATACGCAGTATTTT
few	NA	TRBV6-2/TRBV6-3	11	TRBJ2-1	CASSMENEQFF	TGTGCCAGCAGCATGGAAAATGAGCAGTTCTTC
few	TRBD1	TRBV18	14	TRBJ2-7	CASSTGVREYEQYF	TGTGCCAGCTCAACAGGGGTAAGGGAGTACGAGCAGTACTTC
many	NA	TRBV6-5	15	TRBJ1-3	CASSYDRYSGNTIYF	TGTGCCAGCAGTTACGACCGCTACTCTGGAAACACCATATATTTT
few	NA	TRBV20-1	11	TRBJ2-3	CSAIIRDTQYF	TGCAGTGCCATAATTAGAGATACGCAGTATTTT
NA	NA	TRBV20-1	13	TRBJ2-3	CSAREGKWDTQYF	TGCAGTGCCCGAGAAGGGAAGTGGGATACGCAGTATTTT
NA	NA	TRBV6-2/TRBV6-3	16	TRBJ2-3	CASSYRDDRLTDTQYF	TGTGCCAGCAGTTACAGGGACGACCGTCTCACAGATACGCAGTATTTT
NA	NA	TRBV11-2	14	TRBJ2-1	CASSRQSSYNEQFF	TGTGCCAGCAGTCGTCAGAGCTCCTACAATGAGCAGTTCTTC
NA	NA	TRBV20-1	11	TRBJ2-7	CSGTFAYEQYF	TGCAGTGGGACTTTTGCCTACGAGCAGTACTTC
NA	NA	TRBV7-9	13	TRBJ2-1	CASSLRLHNEQFF	TGTGCCAGCAGCTTGAGACTACACAATGAGCAGTTCTTC
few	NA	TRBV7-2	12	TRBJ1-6	CASSTAYSPLHF	TGTGCCAGCAGCACGGCCTATTCACCCCTCCACTTT
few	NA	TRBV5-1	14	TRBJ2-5	CASSLVQGQETQYF	TGCGCCAGCAGCTTGGTCCAGGGGCAAGAGACCCAGTACTTC
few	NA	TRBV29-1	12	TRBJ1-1	CSCGGRNTEAFF	TGCAGCTGTGGGGGCAGGAACACTGAAGCTTTCTTT
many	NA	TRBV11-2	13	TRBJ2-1	CASSPGPYNEQFF	TGTGCCAGCAGCCCTGGACCGTACAATGAGCAGTTCTTC
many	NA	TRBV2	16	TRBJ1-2	CASSPTDRQVNYGYTF	TGTGCCAGCAGTCCTACGGACCGACAGGTTAACTATGGCTACACCTTC
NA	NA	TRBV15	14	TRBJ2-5	CATSPQTAGETQYF	TGTGCCACCAGCCCGCAGACCGCGGGGGAGACCCAGTACTTC
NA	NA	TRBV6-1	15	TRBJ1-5	CASRGGSYSNQPQHF	TGTGCCAGCAGAGGGGGGAGCTATAGCAATCAGCCCCAGCATTTT
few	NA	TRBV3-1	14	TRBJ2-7	CASSLGPGIYEQYF	TGTGCCAGCAGTCTAGGACCGGGCATCTACGAGCAGTACTTC
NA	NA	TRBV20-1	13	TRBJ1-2	CSARGEGSYGYTF	TGCAGTGCTAGAGGGGAGGGGAGCTATGGCTACACCTTC
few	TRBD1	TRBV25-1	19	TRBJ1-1	CASSETKWGRDRVDTEAFF	TGTGCCAGCAGTGAGACCAAATGGGGGCGTGACAGGGTGGACACTGAAGCTTTCTTT
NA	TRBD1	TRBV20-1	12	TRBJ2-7	CSASKTGNEQYF	TGCAGTGCTAGTAAGACAGGGAACGAGCAGTACTTC
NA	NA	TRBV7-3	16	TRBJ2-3	CASSLTSSSPTDTQYF	TGTGCCAGCAGCTTAACGAGCAGCTCGCCCACAGATACGCAGTATTTT
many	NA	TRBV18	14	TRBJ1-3	CASSPQGSGNTIYF	TGTGCCAGCTCACCGCAGGGCTCTGGAAACACCATATATTTT
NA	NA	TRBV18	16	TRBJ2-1	CASSPFSLRVYNEQFF	TGTGCCAGCTCACCTTTCAGCCTTAGGGTCTACAATGAGCAGTTCTTC
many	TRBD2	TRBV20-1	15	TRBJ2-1	CSARRIAGARNEQFF	TGCAGTGCTAGAAGAATAGCGGGGGCTAGGAATGAGCAGTTCTTC
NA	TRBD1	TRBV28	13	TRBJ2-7	CASGDRVSYEQYF	TGTGCCAGCGGGGACAGGGTTTCCTACGAGCAGTACTTC
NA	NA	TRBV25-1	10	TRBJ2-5	CASSGRAQYF	TGTGCCAGCAGTGGGCGGGCCCAGTACTTC